This T cell receptor beta chain was documented in a study of blood T cell repertoires in COVID-19. Study information: Both acute and convalescent COVID-19 samples were obtained from the United States, Italy and Spain. The cDNA or gDNA used as material had been derived from T cells, B-cell-depleted T cells, or PBMCs.

With V trimmed by 0 bases and J by 5 bases, 10 bases remained unmatched. The CDR3 contains 17 residues. Original processing methods: Amplified reference gene primers provided the basis for estimating nucleated cell counts. Produced via immunoSEQ multiplex PCR; TCRdb's table is partial and in-frame only. That table furnishes V, J and clone size, whereas the DNA furnished D and trimming. The table shows about 100,000 clones, with 88% occurring only once. The specimen sequenced was peripheral blood. The rearrangement uses TRBV23-1 and TRBJ2-5, with TRBD2 matching over 9 bases. Being an ORF, TRBV23-1 has a function that is uncertain. This TCR was recovered from a human donor in a cohort sampled during active COVID-19. In DNA, the CDR3 is TGCGCCAGCAGTCAATCCCCCTTACTAGCGGGCGGGGAGACCCAGTACTTC. Protein sequence: CASSQSPLLAGGETQYF.